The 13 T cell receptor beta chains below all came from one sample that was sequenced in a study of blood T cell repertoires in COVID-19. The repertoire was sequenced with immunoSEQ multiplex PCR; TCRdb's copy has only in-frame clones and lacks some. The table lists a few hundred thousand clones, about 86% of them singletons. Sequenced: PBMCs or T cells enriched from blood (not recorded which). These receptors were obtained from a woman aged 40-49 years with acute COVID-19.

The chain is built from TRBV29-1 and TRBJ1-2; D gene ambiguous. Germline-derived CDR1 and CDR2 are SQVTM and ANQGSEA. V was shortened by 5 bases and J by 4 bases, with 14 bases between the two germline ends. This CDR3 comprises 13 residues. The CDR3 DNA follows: TGCAGCGTTTCTTCGGGGTGGGGCTATGGCTACACCTTC. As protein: CSVSSGWGYGYTF.

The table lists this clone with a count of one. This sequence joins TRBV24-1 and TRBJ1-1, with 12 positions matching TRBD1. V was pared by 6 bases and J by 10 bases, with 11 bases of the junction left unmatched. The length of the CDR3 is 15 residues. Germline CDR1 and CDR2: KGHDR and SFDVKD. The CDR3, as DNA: TGTGCCACCAGTCCCGGAGGGACAGGGGGCTGGACAGCTTTCTTT. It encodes CATSPGGTGGWTAFF.

In nucleotides, the CDR3 is TGCGCCAGCAGCCAAGAGGCTAGCGGGAGTTGGAATGAGCAGTTCTTC. Amino acids: CASSQEASGSWNEQFF. V and J are TRBV4-3 and TRBJ2-1; the match to TRBD2 covers 10 bases. Per the germline V gene, CDR1 is LGHNA and CDR2 is YSLEER. V shed 0 bases and J 7 bases; nucleotides not matched to a gene: 6. The CDR3 covers 16 residues.

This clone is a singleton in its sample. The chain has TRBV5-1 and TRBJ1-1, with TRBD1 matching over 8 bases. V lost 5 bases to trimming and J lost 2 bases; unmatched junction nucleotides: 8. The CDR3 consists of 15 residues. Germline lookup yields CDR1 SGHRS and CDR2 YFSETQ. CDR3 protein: CASRKEGQVNTEAFF. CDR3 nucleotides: TGCGCCAGCAGGAAGGAGGGACAGGTCAACACTGAAGCTTTCTTT.

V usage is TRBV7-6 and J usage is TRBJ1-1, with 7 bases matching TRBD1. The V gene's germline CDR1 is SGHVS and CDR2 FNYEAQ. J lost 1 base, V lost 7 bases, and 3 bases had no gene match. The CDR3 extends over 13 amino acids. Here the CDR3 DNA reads TGTGCCAGCACGGGACAGCAGAACACTGAAGCTTTCTTT. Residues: CASTGQQNTEAFF.

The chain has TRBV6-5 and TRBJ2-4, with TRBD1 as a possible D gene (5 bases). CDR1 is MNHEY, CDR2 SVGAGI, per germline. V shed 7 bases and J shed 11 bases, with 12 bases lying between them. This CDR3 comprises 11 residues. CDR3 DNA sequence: TGTGCCAGCAAACAGGAGCTGTTTCAGTACTTC. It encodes CASKQELFQYF.

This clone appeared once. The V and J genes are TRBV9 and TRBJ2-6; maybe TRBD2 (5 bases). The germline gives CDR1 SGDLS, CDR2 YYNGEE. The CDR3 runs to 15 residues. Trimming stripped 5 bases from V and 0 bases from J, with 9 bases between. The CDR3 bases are TGTGCCAGCAGGGGAGACCCCTCTGGGGCCAACGTCCTGACTTTC. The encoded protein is CASRGDPSGANVLTF.

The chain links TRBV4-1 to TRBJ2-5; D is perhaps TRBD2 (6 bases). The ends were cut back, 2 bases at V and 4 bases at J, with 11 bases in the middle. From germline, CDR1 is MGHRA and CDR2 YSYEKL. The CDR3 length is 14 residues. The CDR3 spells CASSQTRGGETQYF. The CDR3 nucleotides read TGCGCCAGCAGCCAAACTAGGGGAGGAGAGACCCAGTACTTC.

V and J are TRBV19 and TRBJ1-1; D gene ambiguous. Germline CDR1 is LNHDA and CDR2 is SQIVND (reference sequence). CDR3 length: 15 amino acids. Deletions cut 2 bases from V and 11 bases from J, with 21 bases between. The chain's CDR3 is CASSIPTGFVAHAFF. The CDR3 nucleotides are TGTGCCAGTAGTATACCCACGGGTTTTGTAGCCCATGCTTTCTTT.

CDR3 sequence reads: CASSRTGGDTGELFF. Here the CDR3 DNA reads TGTGCCAGCAGTAGGACAGGGGGCGATACCGGGGAGCTGTTTTTT. The chain combines TRBV6-5 with TRBJ2-2; 11 bases fit TRBD1. CDR1 is MNHEY, CDR2 SVGAGI, per germline. The CDR3 covers 15 residues. V dropped 5 bases and J dropped 5; count of bases not matched to a gene: 4.

CDR3 nucleotide sequence: TGTGCCAGCAGCCCCCTAGGAGATACGCAGTATTTT. Translated: CASSPLGDTQYF. The chain carries TRBV7-2 and TRBJ2-3; D is unresolved. Trimming removed 5 bases from V and 5 bases from J, with 8 bases in between. CDR1 and CDR2 (germline): SGHTA, FQGNSA. This CDR3 has 12 amino acids.

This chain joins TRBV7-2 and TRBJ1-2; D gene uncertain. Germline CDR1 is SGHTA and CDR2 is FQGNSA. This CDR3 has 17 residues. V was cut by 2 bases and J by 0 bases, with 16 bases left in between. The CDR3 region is CASSLSWSTQANYGYTF. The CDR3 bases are TGTGCCAGCAGCTTATCGTGGTCCACACAAGCTAACTATGGCTACACCTTC.

The CDR3 DNA reads as TGCGCCAGCAGCTTGGCCCCAGGGGGCAACGAAAAACTGTTTTTT. This encodes CASSLAPGGNEKLFF. The chain employs TRBV5-1 and TRBJ1-4, with TRBD1 matching 8 bases. V dropped 0 bases and J dropped 8; count of bases not matched to a gene: 6. The CDR3 totals 15 residues. Germline values: CDR1 SGHRS, CDR2 YFSETQ. The full variable domain, its missing parts supplied by reference TRBV5-1 and TRBJ1-4, is KAGVTQTPRYLIKTRGQQVTLSCSPISGHRSVSWYQQTPGQGLQFLFEYFSETQRNKGNFPGRFSGRQFSNSRSEMNVSTLELGDSALYLCASSLAPGGNEKLFFGSGTQLSVL.